These 21 T cell receptor beta chains were sequenced from one sample in a study of T cells after yellow fever vaccination. TCRdb ran MiXCR on the 5' RACE reads and lists one entry per CDR3 protein. Of 200,000 to 300,000 distinct CDR3 sequences listed, approximately 12% are singletons. This specimen consisted of CD4+ T cells sorted from PBMCs, obtained 45 days after the yellow fever booster vaccination. These receptors were taken from a man aged 25-45 years who received the YFV17D yellow fever vaccine.

This clonotype was seen just once. V and J are TRBV12-3 or TRBV12-4 and TRBJ1-5; D is uncertain. This CDR3 is 12 amino acids long. The V end lost 11 bases, the J end lost 3 bases, and 11 bases lay between the germline ends. The CDR3 DNA reads as TGTGCCCGCAACTCGGACAATCAGCCCCAGCATTTT. Protein sequence: CARNSDNQPQHF.

There are a few counts of this clonotype. The chain uses TRBV19 and TRBJ1-6; 7 positions agree with TRBD1. CDR1 is LNHDA, CDR2 SQIVND, per germline (reference sequence). The V segment lost 11 bases and the J segment 7 bases; nucleotides outside the gene matches: 8. This CDR3 region has 13 residues. This CDR3 reads CACLGTDNSPLHF. For the CDR3, the DNA is TGTGCCTGCCTTGGGACAGACAATTCACCCCTCCACTTT.

This clonotype was detected many times. The rearrangement joins TRBV5-5 to TRBJ1-2, with D possibly being TRBD1 (5 bases). The CDR3 covers 13 residues. Germline values: CDR1 SGHKS, CDR2 YYEKEE (reference sequence). Between the trimmed V and J ends, which lost 4 bases and 2 bases, there was a span of 9 bases. The CDR3 is CASSVRDNYGYTF. DNA for the CDR3: TGTGCCAGCAGCGTCCGGGACAACTATGGCTACACCTTC. Full variable domain (outside the CDR3, taken from reference TRBV5-5 and TRBJ1-2): DAGVTQSPTHLIKTRGQQVTLRCSPISGHKSVSWYQQVLGQGPQFIFQYYEKEERGRGNFPDRFSARQFPNYSSELNVNALLLGDSALYLCASSVRDNYGYTFGSGTRLTVV.

The table lists this clonotype with many counts. The chain employs TRBV29-1 and TRBJ2-1, with D maybe TRBD2 (6 bases). Germline CDR1 is SQVTM and CDR2 is ANQGSEA. This CDR3 is built from 14 residues. The ends were cut back, 5 bases at V and 0 bases at J, with 11 bases in the middle. The CDR3 region has the DNA TGCAGCGTTCTCGGAGGGAGCTCCTACAATGAGCAGTTCTTC. This codes for CSVLGGSSYNEQFF.

This chain connects TRBV4-3 to TRBJ2-3; D is unclear. The CDR3 contains 13 residues. V lost 0 bases and J lost 4, with 5 bases in between. CDR1 and CDR2 (germline): LGHNA, YSLEER. CDR3 sequence: CASSQDFPDTQYF. The CDR3 DNA reads as TGCGCCAGCAGCCAAGATTTTCCAGATACGCAGTATTTT.

The V gene is TRBV15, the J gene TRBJ2-4; TRBD1 agrees at 7 bases. The ends lost 0 bases at V and 8 bases at J; junction bases unmatched: 13. This CDR3 is 17 amino acids long. The germline V gene has CDR1 LNHNV and CDR2 YYDKDF (reference sequence). The CDR3 reads CATSRERGGVPRHIQYF. The DNA of the CDR3 is TGTGCCACCAGCAGAGAGAGAGGGGGCGTACCCCGGCACATTCAGTACTTC.

A few counts support this clonotype. The chain links TRBV20-1 to TRBJ1-5; TRBD1 aligns across 7 bases. Trimming at V came to 6 bases and at J to 9 bases, leaving 17 bases not matched to a gene. Germline V lookup: CDR1 DFQATT, CDR2 SNEGSKA (reference sequence). The CDR3 sequence is 15 residues long. CDR3 amino acids: CSAKTAGQVLGPQHF. The CDR3 DNA is TGCAGTGCAAAGACCGCCGGACAGGTCTTGGGGCCCCAGCATTTT.

This clonotype has just a few counts. The J gene is TRBJ1-3, the V gene TRBV20-1, with no clear D. The CDR3 sequence is 13 residues long. CDR1 DFQATT and CDR2 SNEGSKA come from the germline V gene (reference sequence). V was trimmed by 0 bases and J by 7 bases, leaving 10 bases between them. The CDR3 protein is CSARDPQVNTIYF. In DNA, the CDR3 is TGCAGTGCTAGAGACCCCCAGGTTAACACCATATATTTT.

For the CDR3, the DNA is TGCAGTGCTAGAGATCTTCTGGGACTAGCGGGAGGACCCTCTGGCGAGCAGTACTTC. Encoded protein: CSARDLLGLAGGPSGEQYF. J is TRBJ2-7 and V is TRBV20-1; 15 positions agree with TRBD2. Germline CDR1 DFQATT, CDR2 SNEGSKA (reference sequence). The CDR3 runs to 19 residues. V trimming: 0 bases; J trimming: 6 bases; junction bases outside the gene matches: 15.

This clonotype was seen at least ten times. The V and J genes are TRBV4-3 and TRBJ2-5; possibly TRBD2 for D (6 bases). The germline V gene has CDR1 LGHNA and CDR2 YSLEER. The CDR3 is 18 residues long. V was cut by 1 base and J by 0 bases, with 18 bases left in between. In DNA form, the CDR3 reads TGCGCCAGCAGCCAAGGAGTTGGAGGGACCAATTACCAAGAGACCCAGTACTTC. This encodes CASSQGVGGTNYQETQYF.

The table lists this clonotype with a few counts. The chain carries TRBV19 and TRBJ2-1; D not certain. Trimming pared 4 bases from V and 8 bases from J, leaving 12 bases between. CDR1 is LNHDA, CDR2 SQIVND, per germline (reference sequence). The CDR3 is 13 amino acids. The CDR3 protein is CASSNAAGYEQFF. CDR3 coding DNA: TGTGCCAGTAGTAACGCCGCCGGGTATGAGCAGTTCTTC.

The genes are TRBV6-2 or TRBV6-3 and TRBJ2-5; weak D call: TRBD2 (5 bases). Trimming stripped 0 bases from V and 4 bases from J, with 12 bases between. Looked up from germline, CDR1 is MNHEY and CDR2 is SVGEGT. The CDR3 consists of 15 residues. This chain's CDR3 is CASSYSLRDGETQYF. CDR3 sequence (DNA): TGTGCCAGCAGTTACTCATTGAGGGATGGAGAGACCCAGTACTTC.

Many counts were recorded for this clonotype. J is TRBJ2-2 and V is TRBV20-1; D is uncertain. The germline V and J ends were trimmed by 4 bases and 4 bases, with 13 bases remaining between them. Per the germline V gene, CDR1 is DFQATT and CDR2 is SNEGSKA (reference sequence). There are 14 residues in the CDR3. The CDR3 DNA sequence: TGCAGTGCTACCCCACCGACTGGCACCGGGGAGCTGTTTTTT. It is translated as CSATPPTGTGELFF.

The rearrangement links TRBV7-2 to TRBJ2-5; 8 nucleotides match TRBD1. V lost 5 bases, J lost 5 bases, and 10 bases stayed unmatched. CDR3 length: 15 amino acids. Germline V gene sequence: CDR1 SGHTA, CDR2 FQGNSA. The CDR3 coding sequence is TGTGCCAGCAGCGTGCAGGGGGCGCTGAGGGAGACCCAGTACTTC. Its translation: CASSVQGALRETQYF.

The chain couples TRBV3-1 to TRBJ2-1, with 8 bases matching TRBD2. CDR1 and CDR2 (germline): LGHDT, YNNKEL (reference sequence). V lost 2 bases and J lost 12; bases outside the gene matches: 0. CDR3 size: 11 residues. CDR3 sequence (DNA): TGTGCCAGCAGCCAACTAGCGGGGCAGTTCTTC. The encoded protein is CASSQLAGQFF.

This clonotype showed up many times. The gene calls are TRBV12-3 or TRBV12-4 and TRBJ2-1, with 9 positions matching TRBD2. J gave up 7 bases and V 4 bases, and 11 bases lay outside the gene matches. The CDR3 extends over 16 amino acids. The CDR3 DNA is TGTGCCAGCAGTTCCCCGGTGGGTAGCGGGAGTAATGAGCAGTTCTTC. As protein: CASSSPVGSGSNEQFF.

This clonotype was detected ten times or more. The chain employs TRBV7-9 and TRBJ2-1; perhaps D is TRBD1 or TRBD2 (5 bases each). The V end was cut by 4 bases, the J end by 10 bases, with 8 bases between. This CDR3 comprises 11 residues. Germline V gives CDR1 SEHNR, CDR2 FQNEAQ (reference sequence). The DNA of the CDR3 is TGTGCCAGCAGCTGGGACGGCGAGCAGTTCTTC. Translation: CASSWDGEQFF.

The chain carries TRBV20-1 and TRBJ2-1; a weak D match, TRBD1 (5 bases). V gave up 4 bases and J gave up 6 bases, with 7 bases separating them. Germline V CDR1 and CDR2: DFQATT, SNEGSKA (reference sequence). This CDR3 spans 11 amino acids. CDR3 coding DNA: TGCAGTGCTATAAGGGGCAATGAGCAGTTCTTC. Its translation: CSAIRGNEQFF.

This clonotype was detected a few times. The genes are TRBV27 and TRBJ2-3; D ambiguous. Trimming left V 5 bases short and J 7 bases short, with 19 bases between. The CDR3 contains 15 residues. Germline values: CDR1 MNHEY, CDR2 SMNVEV (reference sequence). This CDR3 is CASSPRGGSLYTQYF. In nucleotides, the CDR3 is TGTGCCAGCAGTCCGCGTGGCGGCTCTTTATATACGCAGTATTTT.

This clonotype came up a few times. The DNA of the CDR3 is TGTGCCAGCAGCCCGATGACAGTTGGGGAAAACATTCAGTACTTC. Translation gives CASSPMTVGENIQYF. This sequence joins TRBV12-3 or TRBV12-4 and TRBJ2-4; D is possibly TRBD1 (5 bases). The V end was cut by 6 bases, the J end by 5 bases, with 17 bases between. The CDR3 loop spans 15 amino acids.

This clonotype appeared many times. This chain's CDR3 is CASSLVGTGTFNEQFF. The CDR3 bases are TGTGCCAGCAGTTTAGTGGGGACTGGGACCTTCAATGAGCAGTTCTTC. The rearrangement uses TRBV28 and TRBJ2-1; tentatively, D is TRBD2 (6 bases). This CDR3 spans 16 amino acids. Trimming took off 2 bases at V and 6 bases at J, with 17 bases between the two ends. Germline assignment: CDR1 MDHEN and CDR2 SYDVKM.